This TCR beta chain was sequenced during a study of molecular identifiers for immune sequencing clone quantification. CDR1 and CDR2 from the germline V gene are SEHNR and FQNEAQ (reference sequence). The V and J ends lost 0 bases and 6 bases, in that order; junction bases with no gene match: 8. The length of the CDR3 is 16 residues. This clonotype was counted many times. A single record per CDR3 protein comes from TCRdb applying MiXCR to the PCR reads. The sample holds around 460,000 distinct CDR3 sequences, 20% to 25% seen once. The specimen sequenced was naive CD8+ T cells from blood, with Jurkat cell RNA spiked in. Subset described: FACS-sorted CD8+CD4-CCR7+CD45RA+ naive T cells. The V call is TRBV7-9, the J call TRBJ1-5, with 7 bases fitting TRBD1. This receptor was obtained from a human donor in good health. Some libraries in this study had Jurkat cell RNA spiked in. The CDR3 is CASSLAGPGGFQPQHF. The CDR3 region has the DNA TGTGCCAGCAGCTTAGCCGGACCAGGGGGTTTTCAGCCCCAGCATTTT.